This T cell receptor (beta chain) stems from a study of T cell responses to AZD1222 COVID-19 vaccine. Broader study findings: With dominance at 160-218 and 743-854, vaccine-associated CD4 TCRs spanned spike. Females outnumbered males among donors, who were mostly white British; clonal diversity was possibly underestimated.

The germline CDR1 and CDR2 sequences are LGHDT and YNNKEL (reference sequence). Trimming pared 3 bases from V and 1 base from J, leaving 9 bases between. The CDR3 runs to 14 residues. Libraries were prepared by immunoSEQ multiplex PCR; TCRdb keeps only in-frame clonotypes and omits some of them. The sample has fewer than 90,000 clones, approximately 89% seen once. Comments on this clone: The antigen is undetermined.

The sample here was peripheral blood, taken 28 days after the second AZD1222 dose. The chain has TRBV3-1 (or the pseudogene TRBV3-2) and TRBJ1-1; D remains ambiguous. This TCR derives from an adult who received the AZD1222 COVID-19 vaccine. The CDR3, as DNA: TGTGCCAGCAGCCAGTGGACGGGGAACACTGAAGCTTTCTTT. This sequence encodes CASSQWTGNTEAFF.